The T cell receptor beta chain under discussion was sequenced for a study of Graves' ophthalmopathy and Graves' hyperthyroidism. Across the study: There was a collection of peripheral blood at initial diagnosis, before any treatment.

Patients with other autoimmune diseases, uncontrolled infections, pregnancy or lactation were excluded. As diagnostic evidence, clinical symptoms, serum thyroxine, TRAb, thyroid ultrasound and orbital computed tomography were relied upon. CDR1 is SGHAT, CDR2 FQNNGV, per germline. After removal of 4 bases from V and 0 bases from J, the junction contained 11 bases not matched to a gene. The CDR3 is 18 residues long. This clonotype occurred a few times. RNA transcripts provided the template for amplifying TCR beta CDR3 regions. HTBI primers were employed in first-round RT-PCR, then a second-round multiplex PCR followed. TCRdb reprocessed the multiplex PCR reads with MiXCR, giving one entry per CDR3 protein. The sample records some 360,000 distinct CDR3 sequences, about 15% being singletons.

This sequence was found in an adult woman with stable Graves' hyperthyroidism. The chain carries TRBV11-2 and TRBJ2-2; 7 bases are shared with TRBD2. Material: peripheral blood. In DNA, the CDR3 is TGTGCCAGCAGCTGGTCCCTTTCTAGCGGCCCGAACACCGGGGAGCTGTTTTTT. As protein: CASSWSLSSGPNTGELFF.